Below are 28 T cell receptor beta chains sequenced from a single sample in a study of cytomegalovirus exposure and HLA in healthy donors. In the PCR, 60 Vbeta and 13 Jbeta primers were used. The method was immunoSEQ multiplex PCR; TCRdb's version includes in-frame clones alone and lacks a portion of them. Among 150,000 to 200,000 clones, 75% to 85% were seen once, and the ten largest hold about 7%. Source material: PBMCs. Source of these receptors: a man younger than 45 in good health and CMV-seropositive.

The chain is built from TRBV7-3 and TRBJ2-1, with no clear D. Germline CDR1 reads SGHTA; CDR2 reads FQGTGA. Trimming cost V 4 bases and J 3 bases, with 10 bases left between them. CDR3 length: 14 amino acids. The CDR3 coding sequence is TGTGCCAGCAGCTCTAATGTGAACTACAATGAGCAGTTCTTC. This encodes CASSSNVNYNEQFF.

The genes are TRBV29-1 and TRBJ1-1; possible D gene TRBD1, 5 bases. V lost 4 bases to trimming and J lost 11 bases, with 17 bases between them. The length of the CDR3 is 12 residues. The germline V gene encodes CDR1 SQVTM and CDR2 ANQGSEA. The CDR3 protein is CSVATEDPWAFF. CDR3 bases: TGCAGCGTTGCGACAGAGGACCCTTGGGCTTTCTTT. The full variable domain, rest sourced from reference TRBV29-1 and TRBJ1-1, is SAVISQKPSRDICQRGTSLTIQCQVDSQVTMMFWYRQQPGQSLTLIATANQGSEATYESGFVIDKFPISRPNLTFSTLTVSNMSPEDSSIYLCSVATEDPWAFFGQGTRLTVV.

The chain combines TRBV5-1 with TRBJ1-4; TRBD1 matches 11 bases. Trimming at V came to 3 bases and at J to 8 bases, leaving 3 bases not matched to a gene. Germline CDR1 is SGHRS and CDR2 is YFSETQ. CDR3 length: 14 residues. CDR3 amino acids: CASSSGQGAEKLFF. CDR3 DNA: TGCGCCAGCAGCTCCGGACAGGGGGCAGAAAAACTGTTTTTT. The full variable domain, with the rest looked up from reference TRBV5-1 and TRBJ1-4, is KAGVTQTPRYLIKTRGQQVTLSCSPISGHRSVSWYQQTPGQGLQFLFEYFSETQRNKGNFPGRFSGRQFSNSRSEMNVSTLELGDSALYLCASSSGQGAEKLFFGSGTQLSVL.

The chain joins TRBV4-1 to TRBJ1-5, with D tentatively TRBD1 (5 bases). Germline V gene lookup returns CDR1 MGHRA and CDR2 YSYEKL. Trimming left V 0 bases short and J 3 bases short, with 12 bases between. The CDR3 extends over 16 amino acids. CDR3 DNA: TGCGCCAGCAGCCAAGAAACGGGGGTTTTCAATCAGCCCCAGCATTTT. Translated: CASSQETGVFNQPQHF.

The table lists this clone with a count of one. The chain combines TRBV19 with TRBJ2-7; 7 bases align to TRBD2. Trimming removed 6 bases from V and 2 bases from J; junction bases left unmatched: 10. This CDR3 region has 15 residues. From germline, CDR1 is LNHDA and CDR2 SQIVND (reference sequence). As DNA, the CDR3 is TGTGCCAGTAGCACCCCGGGGAGGGTGACCTACGAGCAGTACTTC. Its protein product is CASSTPGRVTYEQYF.

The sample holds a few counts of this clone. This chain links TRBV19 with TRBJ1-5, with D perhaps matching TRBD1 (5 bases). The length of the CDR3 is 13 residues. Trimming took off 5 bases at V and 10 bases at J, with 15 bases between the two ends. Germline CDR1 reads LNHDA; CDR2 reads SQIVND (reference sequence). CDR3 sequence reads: CASSGISRGPQHF. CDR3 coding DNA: TGTGCCAGTAGTGGGATCTCAAGGGGCCCCCAGCATTTT.

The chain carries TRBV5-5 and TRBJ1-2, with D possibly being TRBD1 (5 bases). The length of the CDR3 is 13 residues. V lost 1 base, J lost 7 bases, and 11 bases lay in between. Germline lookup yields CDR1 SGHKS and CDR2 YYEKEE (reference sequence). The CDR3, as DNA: TGTGCCAGCAGCTTGCCAACAGGAGTTGGCTACACCTTC. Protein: CASSLPTGVGYTF.

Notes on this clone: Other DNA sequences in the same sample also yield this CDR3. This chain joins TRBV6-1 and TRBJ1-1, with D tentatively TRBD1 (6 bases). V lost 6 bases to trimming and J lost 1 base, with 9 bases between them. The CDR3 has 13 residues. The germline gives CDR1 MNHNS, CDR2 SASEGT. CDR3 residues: CASSMTGNTEAFF. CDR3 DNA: TGTGCCAGCAGCATGACAGGGAACACTGAAGCTTTCTTT.

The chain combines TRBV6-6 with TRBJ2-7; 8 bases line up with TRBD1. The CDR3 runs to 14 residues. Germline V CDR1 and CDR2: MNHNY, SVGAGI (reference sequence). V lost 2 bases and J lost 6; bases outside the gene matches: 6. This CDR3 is CASSYLGQGGEQYF. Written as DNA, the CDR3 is TGTGCCAGCAGTTACCTTGGACAGGGTGGCGAGCAGTACTTC.

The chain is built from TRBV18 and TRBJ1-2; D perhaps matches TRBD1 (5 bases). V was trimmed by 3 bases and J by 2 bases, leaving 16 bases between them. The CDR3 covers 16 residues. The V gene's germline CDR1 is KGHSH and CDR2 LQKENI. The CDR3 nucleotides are TGTGCCAGCTCACCGGATGGCAGGGCAGGGAACTATGGCTACACCTTC. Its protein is CASSPDGRAGNYGYTF.

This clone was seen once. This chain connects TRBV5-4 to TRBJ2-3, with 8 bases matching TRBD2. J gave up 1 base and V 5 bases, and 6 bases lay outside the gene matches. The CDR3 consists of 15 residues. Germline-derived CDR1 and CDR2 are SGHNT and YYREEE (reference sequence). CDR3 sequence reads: CASSPGGQGTDTQYF. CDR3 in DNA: TGTGCCAGCAGTCCGGGGGGGCAGGGCACAGATACGCAGTATTTT.

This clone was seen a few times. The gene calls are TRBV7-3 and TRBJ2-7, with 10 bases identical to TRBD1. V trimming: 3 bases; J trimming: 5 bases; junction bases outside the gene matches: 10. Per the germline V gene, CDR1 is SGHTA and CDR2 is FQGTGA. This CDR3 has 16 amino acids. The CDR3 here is CASSLRPGQGVDEQYF. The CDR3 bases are TGTGCCAGCAGCTTGCGTCCCGGACAGGGGGTAGACGAGCAGTACTTC.

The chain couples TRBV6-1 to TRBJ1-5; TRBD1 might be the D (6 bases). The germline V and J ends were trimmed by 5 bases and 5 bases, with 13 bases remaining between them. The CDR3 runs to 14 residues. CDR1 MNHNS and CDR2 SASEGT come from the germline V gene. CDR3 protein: CASSTARGDQPQHF. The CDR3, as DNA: TGTGCCAGCAGTACGGCCAGGGGCGATCAGCCCCAGCATTTT.

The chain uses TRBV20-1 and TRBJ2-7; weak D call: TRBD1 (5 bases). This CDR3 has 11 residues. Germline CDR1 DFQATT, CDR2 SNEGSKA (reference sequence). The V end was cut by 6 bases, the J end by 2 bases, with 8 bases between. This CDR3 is CSAEQAYEQYF. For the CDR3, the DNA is TGCAGTGCAGAACAGGCCTACGAGCAGTACTTC.

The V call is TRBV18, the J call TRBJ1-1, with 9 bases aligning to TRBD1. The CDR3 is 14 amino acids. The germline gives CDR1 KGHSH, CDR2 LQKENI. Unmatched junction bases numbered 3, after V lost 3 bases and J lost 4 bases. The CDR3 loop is CASSPNRGPTEAFF. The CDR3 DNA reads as TGTGCCAGCTCACCGAACAGGGGGCCCACTGAAGCTTTCTTT.

CDR3 nucleotide sequence: TGTGCCTGGACGGGGGGGACAGGGGGCAATGAGCAGTTCTTC. Translation: CAWTGGTGGNEQFF. The chain combines TRBV30 with TRBJ2-1; 11 nucleotides line up with TRBD1. Germline CDR1 and CDR2: GTSNPN and SVGIG (reference sequence). The CDR3 consists of 14 residues. Trimming at V came to 4 bases and at J to 6 bases, leaving 5 bases not matched to a gene.

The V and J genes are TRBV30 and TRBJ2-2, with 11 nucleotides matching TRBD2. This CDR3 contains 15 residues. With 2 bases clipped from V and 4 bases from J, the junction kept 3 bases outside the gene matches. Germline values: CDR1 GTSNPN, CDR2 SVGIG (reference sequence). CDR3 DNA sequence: TGTGCCTGGAGTCGACTAGCGGGAAGCACCGGGGAGCTGTTTTTT. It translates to CAWSRLAGSTGELFF.

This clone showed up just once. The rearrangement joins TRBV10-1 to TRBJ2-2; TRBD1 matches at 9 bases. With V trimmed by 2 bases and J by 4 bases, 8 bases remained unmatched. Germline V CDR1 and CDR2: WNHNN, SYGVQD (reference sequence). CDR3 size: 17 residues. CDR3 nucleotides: TGCGCCAGCAGTGAGCCCCGGACAGGGGCGGGCACCGGGGAGCTGTTTTTT. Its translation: CASSEPRTGAGTGELFF.

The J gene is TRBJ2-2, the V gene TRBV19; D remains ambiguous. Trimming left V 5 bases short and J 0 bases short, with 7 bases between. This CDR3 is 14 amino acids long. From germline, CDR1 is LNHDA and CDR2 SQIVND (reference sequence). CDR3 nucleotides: TGTGCCAGTAGTCTCGCAGCGAACACCGGGGAGCTGTTTTTT. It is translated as CASSLAANTGELFF.

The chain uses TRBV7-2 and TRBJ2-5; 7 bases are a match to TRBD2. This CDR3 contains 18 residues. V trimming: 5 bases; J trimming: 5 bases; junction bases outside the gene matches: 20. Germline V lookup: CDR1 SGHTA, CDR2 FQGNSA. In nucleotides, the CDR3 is TGTGCCAGCAGCCCTAGTGGGTGGTGGTGGCGGGGGTGGGAGACCCAGTACTTC. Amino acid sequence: CASSPSGWWWRGWETQYF.

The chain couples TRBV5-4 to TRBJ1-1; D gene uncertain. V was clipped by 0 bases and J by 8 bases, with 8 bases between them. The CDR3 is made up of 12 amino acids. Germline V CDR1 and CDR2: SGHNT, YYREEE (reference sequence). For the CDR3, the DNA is TGTGCCAGCAGCTTGGGCAGCGGAGAAGCTTTCTTT. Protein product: CASSLGSGEAFF.

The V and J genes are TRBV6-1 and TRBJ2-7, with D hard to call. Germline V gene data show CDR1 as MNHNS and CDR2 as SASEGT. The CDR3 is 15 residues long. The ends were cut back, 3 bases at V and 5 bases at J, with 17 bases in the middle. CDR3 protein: CASSDSGPGLDEQYF. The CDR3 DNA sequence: TGTGCCAGCAGTGATTCTGGCCCAGGCTTGGACGAGCAGTACTTC.

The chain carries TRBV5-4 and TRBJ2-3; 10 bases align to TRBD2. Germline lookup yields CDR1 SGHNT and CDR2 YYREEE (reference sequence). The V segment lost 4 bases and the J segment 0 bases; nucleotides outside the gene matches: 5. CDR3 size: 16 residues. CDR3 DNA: TGTGCCAGCAGCAACAAGCGGGAGGGTAGCACAGATACGCAGTATTTT. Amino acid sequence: CASSNKREGSTDTQYF.

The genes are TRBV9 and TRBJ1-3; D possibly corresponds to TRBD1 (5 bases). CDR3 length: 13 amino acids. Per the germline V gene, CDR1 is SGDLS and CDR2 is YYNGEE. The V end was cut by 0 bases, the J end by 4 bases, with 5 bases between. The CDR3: CASSVEGGNTIYF. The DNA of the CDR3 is TGTGCCAGCAGCGTAGAGGGGGGAAACACCATATATTTT. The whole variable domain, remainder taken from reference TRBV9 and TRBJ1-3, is DSGVTQTPKHLITATGQRVTLRCSPRSGDLSVYWYQQSLDQGLQFLIQYYNGEERAKGNILERFSAQQFPDLHSELNLSSLELGDSALYFCASSVEGGNTIYFGEGSWLTVV.

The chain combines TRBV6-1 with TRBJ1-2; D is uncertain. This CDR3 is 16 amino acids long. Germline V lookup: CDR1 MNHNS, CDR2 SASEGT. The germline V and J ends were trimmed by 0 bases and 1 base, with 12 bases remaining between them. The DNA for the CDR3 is TGTGCCAGCAGTGAAGCCCACATCACACATAACTATGGCTACACCTTC. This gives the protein CASSEAHITHNYGYTF.

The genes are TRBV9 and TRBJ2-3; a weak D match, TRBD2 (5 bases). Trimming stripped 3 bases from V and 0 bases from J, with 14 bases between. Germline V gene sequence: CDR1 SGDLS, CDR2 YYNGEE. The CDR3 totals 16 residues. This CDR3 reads CASSAGIGVSTDTQYF. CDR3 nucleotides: TGTGCCAGCAGCGCCGGGATCGGGGTGAGCACAGATACGCAGTATTTT.

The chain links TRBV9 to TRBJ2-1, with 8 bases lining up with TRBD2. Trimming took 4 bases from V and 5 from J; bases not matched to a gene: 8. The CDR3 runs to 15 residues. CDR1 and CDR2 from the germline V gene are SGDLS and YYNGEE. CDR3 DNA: TGTGCCAGCAGCCCCCAGCGGGAGCGGGACAATGAGCAGTTCTTC. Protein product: CASSPQRERDNEQFF.

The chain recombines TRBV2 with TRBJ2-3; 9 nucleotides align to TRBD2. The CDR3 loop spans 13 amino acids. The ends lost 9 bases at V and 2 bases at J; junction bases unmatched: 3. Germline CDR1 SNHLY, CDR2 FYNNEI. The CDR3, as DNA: TGTGCCAGTACTAGCGGGTACACAGATACGCAGTATTTT. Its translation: CASTSGYTDTQYF.